The present entry profiles one T cell receptor (beta chain) with its context. Its antigen remains unidentified. The data belong to a study of shared clonotypes between healthy human individuals. Findings and caveats of the study: Unshared clonotypes carried lower generation probabilities than those common to all four donors.

It was across several immunoSEQ plates that each subset's genomic DNA was evenly split. Original processing methods: Because ImmunoSEQ provided only junction sequences with no quality scores, the filtering differed. The method was immunoSEQ multiplex PCR; TCRdb's version includes in-frame clones alone and lacks a portion of them. For V, J and clone size, that table is used; D and trimming come from the DNA. There are around 1.6 million clones in the sample; 98% occur only once, and approximately 0.44% lies in the top ten. This TCR was recovered from a man aged 25-45 years in good health. Sequenced: naive CD4+ T cells sorted from blood. Subset described: CD45RA+ positively selected.

CDR3 residues: CASSLGADGSYEQYF. The CDR3 DNA follows: TGTGCCAGCAGTTTAGGGGCGGACGGCTCCTACGAGCAGTACTTC. This chain joins TRBV28 and TRBJ2-7; D may be TRBD1 (5 bases). The CDR3 is 15 amino acids. CDR1 is MDHEN, CDR2 SYDVKM, per germline. V lost 2 bases and J 0 bases, leaving 11 bases between the germline ends.